This T cell receptor (beta chain) originates from a study of blood T cell repertoires in COVID-19. Whole-study context: Samples taken during acute and convalescent COVID-19 were collected in the United States, Italy and Spain. T cells, B-cell-depleted T cells, or PBMCs supplied cDNA or gDNA.

How the authors handled the data: Reference gene primers were amplified, and this amplification served to estimate nucleated cell counts. TCRdb's table, derived via immunoSEQ multiplex PCR, lists solely in-frame clones and lacks some. From that table come the V and J calls and clone size; the DNA was used to work out D and trimming. The repertoire includes fewer than 250,000 clones, roughly 82% of them detected once, and roughly 5.2% sits in the top ten. The Seattle site enrolled patients during active infection and followed them longitudinally. Germline-derived CDR1 and CDR2 are SGHNT and YYREEE (reference sequence). The J segment lost 5 bases and the V segment lost 4 bases, leaving 5 bases of the junction unmatched. CDR3 length: 13 amino acids.

Sequencing input: peripheral blood. The J gene is TRBJ2-5, the V gene TRBV5-4; TRBD2 aligns across 7 bases. This sequence was found in a woman older than 75 with COVID-19, enrolled during active disease. The CDR3 is CASSPTSWETQYF. The CDR3 DNA reads as TGTGCCAGCAGCCCGACTAGCTGGGAGACCCAGTACTTC.